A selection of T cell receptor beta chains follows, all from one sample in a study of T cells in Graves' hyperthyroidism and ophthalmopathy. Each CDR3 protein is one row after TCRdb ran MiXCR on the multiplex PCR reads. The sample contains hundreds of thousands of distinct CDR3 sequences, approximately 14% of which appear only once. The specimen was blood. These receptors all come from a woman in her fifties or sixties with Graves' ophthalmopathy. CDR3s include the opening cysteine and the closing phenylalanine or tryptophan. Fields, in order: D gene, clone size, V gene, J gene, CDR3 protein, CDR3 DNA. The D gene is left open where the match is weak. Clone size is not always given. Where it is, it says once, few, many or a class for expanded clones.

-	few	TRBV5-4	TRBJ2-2	CASSFKGSGELFF	TGTGCCAGCAGCTTTAAGGGTTCCGGGGAGCTGTTTTTT
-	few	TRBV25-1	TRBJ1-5	CASSEFRGDQPQHF	TGTGCCAGCAGTGAATTTAGGGGGGATCAGCCCCAGCATTTT
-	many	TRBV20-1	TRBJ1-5	CSASRFSEQPQHF	TGCAGTGCTAGTAGGTTTTCAGAACAGCCCCAGCATTTT
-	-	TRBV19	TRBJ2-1	CASSEGAAPSDNEQFF	TGTGCCAGTAGTGAAGGGGCAGCCCCTTCCGACAATGAGCAGTTCTTC
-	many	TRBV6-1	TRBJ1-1	CASSEMLFDLNTEAFF	TGTGCCAGCAGTGAAATGTTGTTTGATCTGAACACTGAAGCTTTCTTT
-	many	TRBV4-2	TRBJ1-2	CASSQDFGLTNYGYTF	TGTGCCAGCAGCCAAGATTTTGGGCTAACGAACTATGGCTACACCTTC
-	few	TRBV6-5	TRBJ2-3	CASSYDVGTATTDTQYF	TGTGCCAGCAGTTACGATGTTGGGACTGCTACCACAGATACGCAGTATTTT
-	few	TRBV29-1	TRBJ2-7	CSVDVGNEQYF	TGCAGCGTTGACGTAGGAAACGAGCAGTACTTC
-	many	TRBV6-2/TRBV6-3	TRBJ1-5	CASSYQGTTYSNQPQHF	TGTGCCAGCAGTTACCAAGGGACAACGTATAGCAATCAGCCCCAGCATTTT
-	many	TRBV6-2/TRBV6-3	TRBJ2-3	CASSYPRETRTDTQYF	TGTGCCAGCAGTTACCCCCGGGAGACTCGCACAGATACGCAGTATTTT
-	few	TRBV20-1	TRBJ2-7	CSASQTLGYEQCF	TGCAGTGCTAGTCAGACCTTGGGGTACGAGCAGTGCTTC
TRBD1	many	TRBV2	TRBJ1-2	CAVTGTGGAKYGYTF	TGTGCCGTCACCGGGACAGGGGGCGCGAAATATGGCTACACCTTC
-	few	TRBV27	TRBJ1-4	CASSQLNEKLFF	TGTGCCAGCTCTCAGCTGAATGAAAAACTGTTTTTT
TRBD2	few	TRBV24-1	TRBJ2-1	CAISGGRETTYNEQFF	TGTGCCATTAGCGGGGGGCGAGAGACGACTTACAATGAGCAGTTCTTC
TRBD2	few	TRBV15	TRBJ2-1	CATSGNLAGVSERFF	TGTGCCACCAGCGGGAACTTAGCGGGAGTCAGTGAGCGGTTCTTC
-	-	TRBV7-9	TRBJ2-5	CASSPPKETQYF	TGTGCCAGCAGCCCTCCGAAGGAGACCCAGTACTTC
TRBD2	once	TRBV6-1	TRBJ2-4	CASSGQGLAGGGNIQYF	TGTGCCAGCAGTGGACAAGGACTAGCGGGAGGAGGAAACATTCAGTACTTC
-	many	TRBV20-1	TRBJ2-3	CSARAADSTDTQYF	TGCAGTGCTAGAGCAGCGGATAGCACAGATACGCAGTATTTT
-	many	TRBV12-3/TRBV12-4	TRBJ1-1	CASSLRPTPNTEAFF	TGTGCCAGCAGTTTAAGACCGACCCCGAACACTGAAGCTTTCTTT
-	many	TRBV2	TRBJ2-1	CASNRESSYNEQFF	TGTGCCAGCAATCGAGAGAGCTCCTACAATGAGCAGTTCTTC
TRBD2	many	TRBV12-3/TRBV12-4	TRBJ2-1	CASRSSLASYNEQFF	TGTGCCAGCAGGTCCTCACTAGCGAGCTACAATGAGCAGTTCTTC
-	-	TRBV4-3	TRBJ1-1	CASSQDYRPTEAFF	TGCGCCAGCAGCCAAGATTACAGGCCTACTGAAGCTTTCTTT
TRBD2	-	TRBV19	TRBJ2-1	CASSIIGPAGGSYNEQFF	TGTGCCAGTAGTATAATAGGGCCCGCGGGGGGCTCCTACAATGAGCAGTTCTTC
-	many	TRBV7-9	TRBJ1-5	CASSPLDQPQHF	TGTGCCAGCTCGCCTCTGGATCAGCCCCAGCATTTT
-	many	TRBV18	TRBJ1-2	CASSPQSYGYTF	TGTGCCAGCTCACCCCAGTCCTATGGCTACACCTTC
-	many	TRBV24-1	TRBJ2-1	CATSDTGLPPSYNEQFF	TGTGCCACCAGTGATACCGGACTCCCCCCCTCCTACAATGAGCAGTTCTTC
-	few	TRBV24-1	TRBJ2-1	CATSPGRRDNEQFF	TGTGCCACCAGTCCGGGCCGAAGGGACAATGAGCAGTTCTTC
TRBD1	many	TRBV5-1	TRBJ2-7	CASSSPGQGLNEQYF	TGCGCCAGCAGCTCCCCGGGACAGGGACTTAACGAGCAGTACTTC
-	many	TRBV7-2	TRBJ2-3	CASSFGSFSTDTQYF	TGTGCCAGCAGCTTTGGCTCGTTCAGCACAGATACGCAGTATTTT
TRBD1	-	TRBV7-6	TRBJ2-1	CASSPGRDRGLSYNEQFF	TGTGCCAGCAGCCCAGGGAGGGACAGGGGGCTTAGCTACAATGAGCAGTTCTTC
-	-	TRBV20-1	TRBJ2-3	CSARDLGVTRTDTQYF	TGCAGTGCTAGAGACCTTGGGGTCACCCGCACAGATACGCAGTATTTT
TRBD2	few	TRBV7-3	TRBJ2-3	CASSEAGVADTQYF	TGTGCCAGCAGCGAAGCGGGAGTCGCAGATACGCAGTATTTT
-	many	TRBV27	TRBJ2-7	CASSPSTRAYEQYF	TGTGCCAGCAGTCCTTCCACACGGGCCTACGAGCAGTACTTC
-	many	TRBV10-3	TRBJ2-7	CAISDFGLAASYEQYF	TGTGCCATCAGTGACTTCGGGCTTGCGGCCTCCTACGAGCAGTACTTC
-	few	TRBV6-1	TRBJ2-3	CASSPGDDTQYF	TGTGCCAGCAGTCCAGGGGACGATACGCAGTATTTT
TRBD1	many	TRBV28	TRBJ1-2	CASSSGGLGYTF	TGTGCCAGCAGTTCAGGGGGACTTGGCTACACCTTC